This TCR beta chain originates from a study of neurological immune-mediated disorders. This clonotype showed up many times. The CDR3 covers 17 residues. V was trimmed by 2 bases and J by 0 bases, leaving 14 bases between them. The germline V gene encodes CDR1 DFQATT and CDR2 SNEGSKA (reference sequence). TCRdb called the 5' RACE reads again in MiXCR, with one record for every CDR3 protein. The sample shows 40,000 or so distinct CDR3 sequences, around 10% of them seen only once. The sample's time point: technical triplicate 1. Source material was 2 million unsorted PBMCs, stored at -80 °C in RNAlater. The V call is TRBV20-1, the J call TRBJ2-6; D possibly corresponds to TRBD1 (5 bases). The TCR comes from a man aged 60-69 years with HTLV-1-associated myelopathy (HAM/TSP). Input material: PBMCs. CDR3 sequence: CSARIPDRYSGANVLTF. The CDR3 DNA sequence: TGCAGTGCTAGAATCCCCGACAGATACTCTGGGGCCAACGTCCTGACTTTC.